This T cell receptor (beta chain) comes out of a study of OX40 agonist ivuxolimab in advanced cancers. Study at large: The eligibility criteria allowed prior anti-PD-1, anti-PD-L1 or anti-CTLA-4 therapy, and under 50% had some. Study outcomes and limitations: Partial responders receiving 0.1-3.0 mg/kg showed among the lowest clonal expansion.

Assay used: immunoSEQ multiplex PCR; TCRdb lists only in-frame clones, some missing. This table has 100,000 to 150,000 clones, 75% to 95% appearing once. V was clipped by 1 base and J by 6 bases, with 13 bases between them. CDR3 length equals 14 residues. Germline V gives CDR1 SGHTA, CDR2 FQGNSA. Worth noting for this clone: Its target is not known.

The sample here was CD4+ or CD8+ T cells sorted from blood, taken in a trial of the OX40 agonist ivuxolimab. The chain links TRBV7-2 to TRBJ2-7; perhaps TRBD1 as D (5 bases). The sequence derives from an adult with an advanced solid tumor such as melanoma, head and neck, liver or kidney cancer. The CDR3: CASSLGVQGGEQYF. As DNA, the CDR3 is TGTGCCAGCAGCTTAGGTGTCCAGGGCGGCGAGCAGTACTTC. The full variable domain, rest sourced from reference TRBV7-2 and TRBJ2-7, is GAGVSQSPSNKVTEKGKDVELRCDPISGHTALYWYRQSLGQGLEFLIYFQGNSAPDKSGLPSDRFSAERTGGSVSTLTIQRTQQEDSAVYLCASSLGVQGGEQYFGPGTRLTVT.